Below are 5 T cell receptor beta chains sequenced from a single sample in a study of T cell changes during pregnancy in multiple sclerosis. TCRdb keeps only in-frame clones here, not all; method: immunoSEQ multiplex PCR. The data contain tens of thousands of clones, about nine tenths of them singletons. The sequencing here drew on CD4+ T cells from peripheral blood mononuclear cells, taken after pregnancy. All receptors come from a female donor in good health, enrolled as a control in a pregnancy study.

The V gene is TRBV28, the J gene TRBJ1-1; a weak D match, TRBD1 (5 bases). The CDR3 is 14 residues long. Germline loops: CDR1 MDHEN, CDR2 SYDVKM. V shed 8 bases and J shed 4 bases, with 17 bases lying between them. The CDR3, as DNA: TGTGCCAGCCGCGCGGATTGGGGGGGCACTGAAGCTTTCTTT. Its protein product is CASRADWGGTEAFF.

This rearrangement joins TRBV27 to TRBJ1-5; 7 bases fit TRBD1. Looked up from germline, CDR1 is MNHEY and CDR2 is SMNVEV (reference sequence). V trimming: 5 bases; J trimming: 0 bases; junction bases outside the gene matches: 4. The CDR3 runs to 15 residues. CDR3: CASSPGTVSNQPQHF. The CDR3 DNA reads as TGTGCCAGCAGTCCTGGGACAGTTAGCAATCAGCCCCAGCATTTT.

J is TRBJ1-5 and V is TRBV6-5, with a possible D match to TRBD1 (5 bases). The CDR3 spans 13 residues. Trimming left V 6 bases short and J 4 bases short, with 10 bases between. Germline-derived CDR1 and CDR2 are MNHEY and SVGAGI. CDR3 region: CASRNRQNQPQHF. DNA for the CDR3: TGTGCCAGCAGGAACAGACAGAATCAGCCCCAGCATTTT.

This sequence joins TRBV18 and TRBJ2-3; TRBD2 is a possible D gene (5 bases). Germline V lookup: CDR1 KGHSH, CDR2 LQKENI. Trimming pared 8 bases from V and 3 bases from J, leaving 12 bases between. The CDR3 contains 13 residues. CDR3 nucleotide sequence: TGTGCCAGCCTCGATAGGGAGACAGATACGCAGTATTTT. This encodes CASLDRETDTQYF.

The CDR3 sequence is CASSLDDRNTEAFF. As DNA, the CDR3 is TGTGCCAGCAGCTTGGACGACAGGAACACTGAAGCTTTCTTT. The rearrangement uses TRBV5-8 and TRBJ1-1, with D perhaps TRBD1 (5 bases). The V gene's germline CDR1 is SGHTS and CDR2 YDEGEE. The CDR3 is made up of 14 amino acids. V was shortened by 0 bases and J by 1 base, with 7 bases between the two germline ends. Full variable domain (remainder filled in from reference TRBV5-8 and TRBJ1-1): EAGVTQSPTHLIKTRGQQATLRCSPISGHTSVYWYQQALGLGLQFLLWYDEGEERNRGNFPPRFSGRQFPNYSSELNVNALELEDSALYLCASSLDDRNTEAFFGQGTRLTVV.